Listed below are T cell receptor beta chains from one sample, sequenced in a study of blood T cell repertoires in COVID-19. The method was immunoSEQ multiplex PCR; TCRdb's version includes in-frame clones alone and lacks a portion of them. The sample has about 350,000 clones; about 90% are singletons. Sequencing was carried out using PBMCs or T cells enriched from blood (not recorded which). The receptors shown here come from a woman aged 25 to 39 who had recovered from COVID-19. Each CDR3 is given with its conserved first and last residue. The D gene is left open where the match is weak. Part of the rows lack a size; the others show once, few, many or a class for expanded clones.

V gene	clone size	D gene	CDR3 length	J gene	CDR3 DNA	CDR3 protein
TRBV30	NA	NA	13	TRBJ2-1	TGTGCCTGGAGAGGAGGGGCTAACAATGAGCAGTTCTTC	CAWRGGANNEQFF
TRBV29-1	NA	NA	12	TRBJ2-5	TGCAGCGTTATCCGGGACATGGGAGAGCAGTACTTC	CSVIRDMGEQYF
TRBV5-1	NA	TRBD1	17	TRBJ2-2	TGCGCCAGCAGCTTGGGACAGGGGGCATCAAGCACCGGGGAGCTGTTTTTT	CASSLGQGASSTGELFF
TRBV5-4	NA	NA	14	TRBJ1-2	TGTGCCAGCAGCTTTAGTGGGGGGGAGAGTGGCTACACCTTC	CASSFSGGESGYTF
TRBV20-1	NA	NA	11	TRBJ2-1	TGCAGTGCTAGGGCGGACAATGAGCAGTTCTTC	CSARADNEQFF
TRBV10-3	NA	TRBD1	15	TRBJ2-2	TGTGCCACCCACACAGGGACAGCCTTTGGCGGGGAGCTGTTTTTT	CATHTGTAFGGELFF
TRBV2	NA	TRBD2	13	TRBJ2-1	TGTGCCAGCCTACCTACTAGCGCGGCTGGGGAGTTCTTC	CASLPTSAAGEFF
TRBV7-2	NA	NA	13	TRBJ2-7	TGTGCCAGCAGCTTAGGCAGGACTGGCGAGCAGTACTTC	CASSLGRTGEQYF
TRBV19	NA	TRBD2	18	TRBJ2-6	TGTGCCAGTAGTATAGAGACGGGAGGAGTACGTGGGGCCAACGTCCTGACTTTC	CASSIETGGVRGANVLTF
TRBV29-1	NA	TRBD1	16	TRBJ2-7	TGCAGCGTTTTGGGGCCCGCAGACAGGGCAATCTACGAGCAGTACTTC	CSVLGPADRAIYEQYF
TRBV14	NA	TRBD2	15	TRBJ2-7	TGTGCCAGCAGCCAGGCGGGGCTAGCGGTTTCCGAGCAGTACTTC	CASSQAGLAVSEQYF
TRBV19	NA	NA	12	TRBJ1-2	TGTGCCAGTAGTTGGACAGCCTATGGCTACACCTTC	CASSWTAYGYTF
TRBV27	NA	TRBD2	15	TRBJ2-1	TGTGCCAGCAGTCTAGCGGGGTCCCCCTACAATGAGCAGTTCTTC	CASSLAGSPYNEQFF
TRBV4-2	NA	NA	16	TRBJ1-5	TGTGCCAGCAGCCAGGGGTGGGAGCCCTCGGGACAGCCCCAGCATTTT	CASSQGWEPSGQPQHF
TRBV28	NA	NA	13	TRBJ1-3	TGTGCCAGCAGCAAACAGCCTGGAAACACCATATATTTT	CASSKQPGNTIYF
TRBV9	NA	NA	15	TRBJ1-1	TGTGCCAGCAGCGCGGGAGGGGGGTTGAACACTGAAGCTTTCTTT	CASSAGGGLNTEAFF
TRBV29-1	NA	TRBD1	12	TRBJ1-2	TGCAGCGTTGAGACAGGGGTGTATGGCTACACCTTC	CSVETGVYGYTF
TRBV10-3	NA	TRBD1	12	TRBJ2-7	TGTGCCATCAGACAGGGGGACGGGGAGCAGTACTTC	CAIRQGDGEQYF
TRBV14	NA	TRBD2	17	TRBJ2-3	TGTGCCAGCAGCCACGGACTAGCGGGAGGGCAGGCAGATACGCAGTATTTT	CASSHGLAGGQADTQYF
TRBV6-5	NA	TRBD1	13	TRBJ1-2	TGTGCCAGCAGCCCGACAGGGGACTATGGCTACACCTTC	CASSPTGDYGYTF
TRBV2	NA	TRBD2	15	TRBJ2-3	TGTGCCAGCAGTGTGGCTAGCGGGGGACCAGATACGCAGTATTTT	CASSVASGGPDTQYF
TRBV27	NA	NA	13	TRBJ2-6	TGTGCCAGCCGGGATGCTGGGGCCAACGTCCTGACTTTC	CASRDAGANVLTF
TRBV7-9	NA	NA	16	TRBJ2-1	TGTGCCAGCAGCTTAGGACAGGGACTCGCCTACAATGAGCAGTTCTTC	CASSLGQGLAYNEQFF
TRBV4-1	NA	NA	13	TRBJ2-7	TGCGCCAGCAGCCAAGATAACCCCGGGGAGCAGTACTTC	CASSQDNPGEQYF
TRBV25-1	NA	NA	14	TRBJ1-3	TGTGCCAGCGGTCCGGGAGGGTGGGCAAACACCATATATTTT	CASGPGGWANTIYF
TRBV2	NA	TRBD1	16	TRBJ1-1	TGTGCCAGCACTTTACATGGACAGGGAATGAACACTGAAGCTTTCTTT	CASTLHGQGMNTEAFF
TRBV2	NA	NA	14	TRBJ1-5	TGTGCCAGCACCGAGGGCCTTAGCAATCAGCCCCAGCATTTT	CASTEGLSNQPQHF
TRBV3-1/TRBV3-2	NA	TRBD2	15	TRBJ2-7	TGTGCCAGCAGCCAAGACCCGGGAGGCTCCTACGAGCAGTACTTC	CASSQDPGGSYEQYF
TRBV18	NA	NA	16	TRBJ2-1	TGTGCCAGCTCCCCCGATCTGCAGCGGACCCACAATGAGCAGTTCTTC	CASSPDLQRTHNEQFF
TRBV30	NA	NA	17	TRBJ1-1	TGTGCCTGGAGTGTACTGGGGGGGCGCGGGGGCGACACTGAAGCTTTCTTT	CAWSVLGGRGGDTEAFF
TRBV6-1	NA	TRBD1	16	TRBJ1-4	TGTGCCAGCAGTGAAGCGCTAGGACAGGGAGGGGAAAAACTGTTTTTT	CASSEALGQGGEKLFF
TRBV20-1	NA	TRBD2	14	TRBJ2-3	TGCAGTGCTAGTCCCAGCGGGGAGCTTAATACGCAGTATTTT	CSASPSGELNTQYF
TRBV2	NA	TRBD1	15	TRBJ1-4	TGTGCCAGCAGTGAGGGACAGGGAGGGGGTGAAAAACTGTTTTTT	CASSEGQGGGEKLFF
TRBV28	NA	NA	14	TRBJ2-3	TGTGCCAGCAGTTTGGACAGAAACACAGATACGCAGTATTTT	CASSLDRNTDTQYF
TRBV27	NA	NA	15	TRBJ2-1	TGTGCCAGCAATAAAGCGGACTCCTCCTACAATGAGCAGTTCTTC	CASNKADSSYNEQFF
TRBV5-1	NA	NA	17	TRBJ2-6	TGCGCCAGCAGCTTGGCCGAGGTCCTCTCTGGGGCCAACGTCCTGACTTTC	CASSLAEVLSGANVLTF
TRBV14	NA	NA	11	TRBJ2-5	TGTGCCAGCAGCACGGACTCCCACCAGTACTTC	CASSTDSHQYF
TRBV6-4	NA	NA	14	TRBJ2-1	TGTGCCAGCAGTGACTCCGGAGGTTTAGCAGGGCAGTTCTTC	CASSDSGGLAGQFF
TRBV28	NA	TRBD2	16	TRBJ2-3	TGTGCCAGCAGTTCATCTAGCGGAACTAGCACAGATACGCAGTATTTT	CASSSSSGTSTDTQYF
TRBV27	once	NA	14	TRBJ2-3	TGTGCCAGCAGTTTGTGGGGGGGCACAGATACGCAGTATTTT	CASSLWGGTDTQYF
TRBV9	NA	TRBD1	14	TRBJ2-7	TGTGCCAGCAGCGCCCTCGGGACAGGTGGGGAGCAGTACTTC	CASSALGTGGEQYF
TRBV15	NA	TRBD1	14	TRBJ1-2	TGTGCCACCAGCGGGGGACAGATTAACTATGGCTACACCTTC	CATSGGQINYGYTF
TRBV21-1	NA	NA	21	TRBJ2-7	TGTGCCAGCAGCGAAAGGCGGGACGGAGACAGGGGGCTACCCAACCCCTACGAGCAGTACTTC	CASSERRDGDRGLPNPYEQYF
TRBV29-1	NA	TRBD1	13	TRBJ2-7	TGCAGCGTTCACCTCCGGGACAGCTACGAGCAGTACTTC	CSVHLRDSYEQYF
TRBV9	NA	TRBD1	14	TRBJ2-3	TGTGCCAGCAGCCTACAGGGGACCAAAGATACGCAGTATTTT	CASSLQGTKDTQYF
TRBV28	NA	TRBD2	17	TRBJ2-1	TGTGCCAGCAGTTCTGCTAGCGGGAGGGCCGTGTTGGATGAGCAGTTCTTC	CASSSASGRAVLDEQFF
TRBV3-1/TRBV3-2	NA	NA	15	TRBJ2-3	TGTGCCAGCAGCCCAGGGAGGACAAAGACAGATACGCAGTATTTT	CASSPGRTKTDTQYF
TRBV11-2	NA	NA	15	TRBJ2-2	TGTGCCAGCAGCTTAGGACAGGCGAACACCGGGGAGCTGTTTTTT	CASSLGQANTGELFF
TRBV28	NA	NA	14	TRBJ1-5	TGTGCCAGCAGTTTTTTTCGCGGGGATCAGCCCCAGCATTTT	CASSFFRGDQPQHF
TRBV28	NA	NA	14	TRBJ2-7	TGTGCCAGCAGTTCTGTTGACAACTCCTACGAGCAGTACTTC	CASSSVDNSYEQYF
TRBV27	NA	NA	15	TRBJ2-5	TGTGCCAGCAGTTTATCGGGGGGGGCTCGGGAGACCCAGTACTTC	CASSLSGGARETQYF
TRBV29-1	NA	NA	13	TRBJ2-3	TGCAGCATAGCCTCGGGACAAACAGATACGCAGTATTTT	CSIASGQTDTQYF
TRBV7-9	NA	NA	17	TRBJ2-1	TGTGCCAGCAGCCCGCCCCTTGGGGGGGCCCAGTACAATGAGCAGTTCTTC	CASSPPLGGAQYNEQFF
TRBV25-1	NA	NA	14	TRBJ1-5	TGTGCCAGCAGTCCAAAGCGAGGAAATCAGCCCCAGCATTTT	CASSPKRGNQPQHF
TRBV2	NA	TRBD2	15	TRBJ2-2	TGTGCCAGCAGAGCTACTAGCGGGAGAACCGGGGAGCTGTTTTTT	CASRATSGRTGELFF
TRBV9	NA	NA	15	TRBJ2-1	TGTGCCAGCAGCGTTGCACTAGCCCAAACCAATGAGCAGTTCTTC	CASSVALAQTNEQFF
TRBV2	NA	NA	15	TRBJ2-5	TGTGCCAGCAGTGAGGGTCGGGTATCTATAGAGACCCAGTACTTC	CASSEGRVSIETQYF